This TCR beta chain was observed in a study of OX40 agonist ivuxolimab in advanced cancers. Sequenced by immunoSEQ multiplex PCR; TCRdb stores in-frame clones only, minus some. The data show under 45,000 clones, with 65% to 85% seen just once and about 2% held by the top ten. Specimen: CD4+ or CD8+ T cells sorted from blood, collected in a trial of the OX40 agonist ivuxolimab. The sequence came from an adult with an advanced solid tumor such as melanoma, head and neck, liver or kidney cancer.

The CDR3 DNA reads as TGTGCCAGCAGTGATTTTCGGGGTCGTGGCAATCAGCCCCAGCATTTT. Its protein is CASSDFRGRGNQPQHF. The chain links TRBV6-1 to TRBJ1-5; unclear D gene. CDR1 is MNHNS, CDR2 SASEGT, per germline. V shed 3 bases and J shed 2 bases, with 14 bases lying between them. The CDR3 is 16 residues long.